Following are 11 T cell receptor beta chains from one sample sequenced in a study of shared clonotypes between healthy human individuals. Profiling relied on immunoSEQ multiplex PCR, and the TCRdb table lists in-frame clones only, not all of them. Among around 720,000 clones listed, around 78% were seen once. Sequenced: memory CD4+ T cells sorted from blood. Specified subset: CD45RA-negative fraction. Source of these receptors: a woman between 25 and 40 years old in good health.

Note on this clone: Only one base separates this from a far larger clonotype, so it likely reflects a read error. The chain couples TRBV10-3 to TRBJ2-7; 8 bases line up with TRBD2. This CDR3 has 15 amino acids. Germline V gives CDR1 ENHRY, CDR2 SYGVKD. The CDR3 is CAISDLSGTSYKQYF. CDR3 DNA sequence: TGTGCCATCAGTGACCTTAGCGGGACTTCCTACAAGCAGTACTTC.

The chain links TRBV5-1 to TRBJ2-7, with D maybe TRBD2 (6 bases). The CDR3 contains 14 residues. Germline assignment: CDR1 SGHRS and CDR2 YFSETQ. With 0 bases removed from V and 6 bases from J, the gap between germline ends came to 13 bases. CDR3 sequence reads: CASSLGGGAGEQYF. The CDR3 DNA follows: TGCGCCAGCAGCTTGGGGGGAGGAGCGGGCGAGCAGTACTTC.

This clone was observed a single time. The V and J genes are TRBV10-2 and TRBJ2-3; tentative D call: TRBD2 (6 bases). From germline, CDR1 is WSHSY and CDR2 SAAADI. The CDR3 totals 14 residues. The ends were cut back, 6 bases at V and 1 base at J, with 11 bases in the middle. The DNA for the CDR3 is TGCGCCAGCAGCAGACTAGGCCGCACAGATACGCAGTATTTT. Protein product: CASSRLGRTDTQYF.

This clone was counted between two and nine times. CDR3 loop: CAISESARGFGEQYF. DNA of the CDR3: TGTGCCATCAGTGAGTCGGCCAGGGGTTTCGGGGAGCAGTACTTC. The chain combines TRBV10-3 with TRBJ2-7, with D tentatively TRBD1 (6 bases). This CDR3 comprises 15 residues. Germline V gene lookup returns CDR1 ENHRY and CDR2 SYGVKD. Deletions cut 0 bases from V and 7 bases from J, with 16 bases between.

The CDR3 nucleotides read TGCGCCAGCAGCCAGGACGGAGATATGGCTGGAACCTTC. Protein: CASSQDGDMAGTF. The V gene is TRBV5-1, the J gene TRBJ1-2; the D is unclear. Trimming cost V 4 bases and J 14 bases, with 21 bases left between them. Germline V lookup: CDR1 SGHRS, CDR2 YFSETQ. This CDR3 spans 13 amino acids.

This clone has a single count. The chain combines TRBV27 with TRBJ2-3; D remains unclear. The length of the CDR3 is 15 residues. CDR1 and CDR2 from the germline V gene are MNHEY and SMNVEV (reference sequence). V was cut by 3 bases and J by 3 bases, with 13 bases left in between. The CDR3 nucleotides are TGTGCCAGCAGTTTCCGACCCAAAGGGACAGATACGCAGTATTTT. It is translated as CASSFRPKGTDTQYF.

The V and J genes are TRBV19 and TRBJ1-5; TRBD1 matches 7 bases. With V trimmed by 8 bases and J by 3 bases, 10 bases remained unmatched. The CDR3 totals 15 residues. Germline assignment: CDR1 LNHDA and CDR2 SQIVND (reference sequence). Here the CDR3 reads CASQSHDRVNQPQHF. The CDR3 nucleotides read TGTGCCAGTCAGTCCCATGACAGGGTCAATCAGCCCCAGCATTTT.

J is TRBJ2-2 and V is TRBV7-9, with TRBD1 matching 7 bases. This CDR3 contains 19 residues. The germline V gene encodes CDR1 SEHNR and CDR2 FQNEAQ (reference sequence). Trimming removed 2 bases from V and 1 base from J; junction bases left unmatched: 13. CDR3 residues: CASSLFTVLDRRNTGELFF. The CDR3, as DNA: TGTGCCAGCAGCTTATTCACAGTCCTGGACAGGAGGAACACCGGGGAGCTGTTTTTT.

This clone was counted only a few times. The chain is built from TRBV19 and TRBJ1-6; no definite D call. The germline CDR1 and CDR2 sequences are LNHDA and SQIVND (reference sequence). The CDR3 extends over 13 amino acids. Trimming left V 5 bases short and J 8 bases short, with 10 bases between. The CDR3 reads CASSLVRDSPLHF. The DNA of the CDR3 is TGTGCCAGTAGTCTAGTTCGAGATTCACCCCTCCACTTT. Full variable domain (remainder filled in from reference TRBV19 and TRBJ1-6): DGGITQSPKYLFRKEGQNVTLSCEQNLNHDAMYWYRQDPGQGLRLIYYSQIVNDFQKGDIAEGYSVSREKKESFPLTVTSAQKNPTAFYLCASSLVRDSPLHFGNGTRLTVT.

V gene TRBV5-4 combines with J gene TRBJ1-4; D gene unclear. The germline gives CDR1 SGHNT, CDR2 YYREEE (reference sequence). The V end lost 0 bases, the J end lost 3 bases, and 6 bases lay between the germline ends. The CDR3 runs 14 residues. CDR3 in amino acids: CASSLGSSNEKLFF. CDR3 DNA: TGTGCCAGCAGCTTGGGCAGCTCTAATGAAAAACTGTTTTTT.

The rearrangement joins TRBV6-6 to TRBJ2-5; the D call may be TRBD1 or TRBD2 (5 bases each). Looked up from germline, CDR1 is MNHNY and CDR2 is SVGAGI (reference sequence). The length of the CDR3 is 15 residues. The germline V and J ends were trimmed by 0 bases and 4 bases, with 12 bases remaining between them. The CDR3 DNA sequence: TGTGCCAGCAGTTACTCGAGGGGAAGGGTAGAGACCCAGTACTTC. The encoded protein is CASSYSRGRVETQYF.